Below, one T cell receptor (beta chain) is given with its context. Terminally differentiated effector memory CD45RA+ cells were excluded by CCR7 positive selection of CD45RO-negative cells. This sample was included in a study of shared clonotypes between healthy human individuals. Data came from immunoSEQ multiplex PCR; TCRdb stores just in-frame clones and leaves some out. The sample lists about 2,200,000 clones, roughly 91% occurring once. This receptor was obtained from a man aged 18 to 30 in good health. Some clones in this sample may be carry-over from other donors' samples. The source material was naive CD8+ T cells from PBMCs.

In nucleotides, the CDR3 is TGTGCCAGCAGTTTTTCCCTCCAAGACAGGGTCTACGAGCAGTACTTC. Encoded protein: CASSFSLQDRVYEQYF. The rearrangement links TRBV28 to TRBJ2-7, with TRBD1 matching over 7 bases. This CDR3 contains 16 residues. Germline V gene lookup returns CDR1 MDHEN and CDR2 SYDVKM. The J segment lost 3 bases and the V segment lost 3 bases, leaving 11 bases of the junction unmatched.